This passage covers 2 T cell receptor beta chains from one sample sequenced in a study of blood T cell repertoires in COVID-19. Assay: immunoSEQ multiplex PCR; the TCRdb copy retains only in-frame clones and omits some. In the table there are about 310,000 clones, about 91% of which are singletons. Source material: PBMCs or T cells enriched from blood (not recorded which). These TCRs come from a middle-aged woman who had recovered from COVID-19.

Only one count was recorded for this clone. CDR3 residues: CASSWGEGIKEQYF. The CDR3 DNA reads as TGCGCCAGCAGCTGGGGGGAGGGGATTAAGGAGCAGTACTTC. The chain carries TRBV5-1 and TRBJ2-7, with TRBD2 matching over 7 bases. The CDR3 is 14 amino acids. Germline CDR1 is SGHRS and CDR2 is YFSETQ. J lost 7 bases, V lost 3 bases, and 10 bases had no gene match.

The rearrangement uses TRBV27 and TRBJ2-1; TRBD2 matches 8 bases. The CDR3 totals 14 residues. Losses at the gene ends were 6 bases for V and 6 bases for J; bases not matched to a gene: 7. From germline, CDR1 is MNHEY and CDR2 SMNVEV (reference sequence). For the CDR3, the DNA is TGTGCCAGCAGGGGACTAGTCCCCCCCAATGAGCAGTTCTTC. As protein: CASRGLVPPNEQFF.